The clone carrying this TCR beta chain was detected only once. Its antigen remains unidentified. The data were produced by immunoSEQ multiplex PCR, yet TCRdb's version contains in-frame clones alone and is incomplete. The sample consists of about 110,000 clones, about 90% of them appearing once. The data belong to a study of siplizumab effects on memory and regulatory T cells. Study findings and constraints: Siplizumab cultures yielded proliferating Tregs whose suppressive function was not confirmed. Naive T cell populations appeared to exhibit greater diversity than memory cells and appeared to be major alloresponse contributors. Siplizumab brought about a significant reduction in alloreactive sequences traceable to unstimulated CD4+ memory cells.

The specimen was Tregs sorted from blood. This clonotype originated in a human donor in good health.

This chain's CDR3 is CASRGQGYYEQYF. DNA for the CDR3: TGTGCCAGCAGGGGACAGGGCTACTACGAGCAGTACTTC. V usage is TRBV11-2 and J usage is TRBJ2-5; TRBD1 matches 9 bases. The assigned J gene may be wrong: the sequence end matches TRBJ2-7 better. CDR1 and CDR2 (germline): SGHAT, FQNNGV. The CDR3 loop spans 13 amino acids.